These 22 T cell receptor beta chains share one sample of origin, sequenced in a study of T-cell reconstitution after alpha-beta-depleted transplantation in children (dated by TCRdb to the mid-2010s). The treatment or condition tag for this specimen amounts to: allogeneic hematopoietic cell transplantation with graft depleted of TCRalphabeta T cells and CD19 B cells. Library generation was performed with PCR. The sequencer listed for this sample is Illumina HiSeq 2500. TCR libraries were prepared with molecular barcoding, using unique molecular identifiers to normalize TCRbeta repertoire quantification. TCRdb reran the public reads through fastp at Q25 and MiXCR, keeping productive beta chains. Entries are consolidated by CDR3 protein sequence, retaining the most common genes and DNA. The sample records 250,000 to 400,000 distinct CDR3 sequences, over 20% of which are singletons. The ten most abundant clones make up roughly 9.8% of the sample.

Source: PBMCs, mostly from graft donor cells, taken 180 days after TCRalphabeta/CD19-depleted stem cell transplant. The receptors shown here come from a male patient aged 10-17 years who had a stem cell transplant for acute lymphoblastic leukemia, so the T cells may come from the graft donor.

This clonotype was found a few times. V and J are TRBV6-5 and TRBJ1-2, with D perhaps TRBD1 (6 bases). With 0 bases removed from V and 5 bases from J, the gap between germline ends came to 19 bases. The germline V gene encodes CDR1 MNHEY and CDR2 SVGAGI. This CDR3 is 17 amino acids long. CDR3 region: CASSYSNQGPDLYGYTF. The CDR3 DNA is TGTGCCAGCAGTTACTCGAACCAGGGGCCCGACCTTTATGGCTACACCTTC.

This clonotype was seen only a few times. V gene TRBV5-1 combines with J gene TRBJ2-5; D is perhaps TRBD2 (6 bases). The CDR3 covers 15 residues. Germline assignment: CDR1 SGHRS and CDR2 YFSETQ. V lost 4 bases to trimming and J lost 4 bases, with 17 bases between them. This chain's CDR3 is CASSTPSGTLETQYF. In DNA form, the CDR3 reads TGCGCCAGCAGCACACCCTCCGGGACTCTAGAGACCCAGTACTTC.

V gene TRBV20-1 combines with J gene TRBJ1-4; a weak D match, TRBD1 (6 bases). Germline V gene lookup returns CDR1 DFQATT and CDR2 SNEGSKA (reference sequence). This CDR3 has 13 amino acids. Between the trimmed V and J ends, which lost 2 bases and 5 bases, there was a span of 9 bases. CDR3 region: CSARKGGNEKLFF. In DNA, the CDR3 is TGCAGTGCTAGAAAGGGGGGAAATGAAAAACTGTTTTTT.

The sample holds a few counts of this clonotype. The gene calls are TRBV12-3 or TRBV12-4 and TRBJ2-7; 8 bases map to TRBD2. This CDR3 has 14 amino acids. V was clipped by 3 bases and J by 3 bases; unmatched bases: 4. CDR3 sequence (DNA): TGTGCCAGCAGTTTCGGGGGACTAGGCTACGAGCAGTACTTC. It is translated as CASSFGGLGYEQYF.

This chain links TRBV20-1 with TRBJ2-3; no definite D call. V shed 6 bases and J shed 0 bases, with 10 bases lying between them. CDR3 length: 13 residues. CDR1 is DFQATT, CDR2 SNEGSKA, per germline (reference sequence). CDR3 DNA: TGCAGTGCCCAATACTGGAGCACAGATACGCAGTATTTT. Residues: CSAQYWSTDTQYF.

CDR3 in DNA: TGCGCCAGCACCCACAGGGGAGTACCCTACGAGCAGTACTTC. Translation gives CASTHRGVPYEQYF. The chain is built from TRBV5-1 and TRBJ2-7, with 7 bases identical to TRBD1. CDR3 length: 14 residues. Trimming removed 6 bases from V and 2 bases from J; junction bases left unmatched: 8. CDR1 and CDR2 (germline): SGHRS, YFSETQ.

The chain has TRBV20-1 and TRBJ2-3, with 7 bases fitting TRBD2. Trimming at V came to 0 bases and at J to 2 bases, leaving 8 bases not matched to a gene. CDR3 size: 16 residues. Germline CDR1 is DFQATT and CDR2 is SNEGSKA (reference sequence). CDR3 bases: TGCAGTGCTAGAGATTGGGGGGGAATGGACACAGATACGCAGTATTTT. Its protein product is CSARDWGGMDTDTQYF.

This chain links TRBV7-6 with TRBJ1-3; 7 bases align to TRBD1. Per the germline V gene, CDR1 is SGHVS and CDR2 is FNYEAQ. Losses at the gene ends were 5 bases for V and 4 bases for J; bases not matched to a gene: 5. The CDR3 sequence is 14 residues long. CDR3 DNA sequence: TGTGCCAGCAGCATGACAGGGTCCGGAAACACCATATATTTT. Translated: CASSMTGSGNTIYF. Looking up the rest from reference TRBV7-6 and TRBJ1-3 gives the full variable domain: GAGVSQSPRYKVTKRGQDVALRCDPISGHVSLYWYRQALGQGPEFLTYFNYEAQQDKSGLPNDRFSAERPEGSISTLTIQRTEQRDSAMYRCASSMTGSGNTIYFGEGSWLTVV.

This clonotype was seen a few times. The DNA of the CDR3 is TGTGCCAGCAGTTTTCCAGGAGATGGAAACACCATATATTTT. It is translated as CASSFPGDGNTIYF. This chain links TRBV28 with TRBJ1-3; unclear D gene. V was pared by 3 bases and J by 3 bases, with 9 bases between. This CDR3 is 14 amino acids long. The germline V gene encodes CDR1 MDHEN and CDR2 SYDVKM.

This clonotype was detected many times. This chain's CDR3 is CSARQDTEAFF. DNA for the CDR3: TGCAGCGCCCGACAGGACACTGAAGCTTTCTTT. The J gene is TRBJ1-1, the V gene TRBV29-1; TRBD1 might be the D (6 bases). Germline lookup yields CDR1 SQVTM and CDR2 ANQGSEA. V was cut by 7 bases and J by 3 bases, with 9 bases left in between. The CDR3 covers 11 residues.

This clonotype appeared a few times. The chain links TRBV6-5 to TRBJ2-7; D is uncertain. The CDR3 extends over 15 amino acids. CDR1 MNHEY and CDR2 SVGAGI come from the germline V gene. V lost 2 bases and J 10 bases, leaving 21 bases between the germline ends. The CDR3 DNA sequence: TGTGCCAGCAGTTACCCCAAAGGTTCAACTCCTCTACAGTACTTC. It yields the protein CASSYPKGSTPLQYF.

This clonotype was seen a handful of times. V and J are TRBV6-5 and TRBJ1-1; D remains ambiguous. The length of the CDR3 is 12 residues. Trimming cost V 2 bases and J 6 bases, with 7 bases left between them. Germline CDR1 reads MNHEY; CDR2 reads SVGAGI. CDR3 loop: CASSYGGSEAFF. DNA for the CDR3: TGTGCCAGCAGTTACGGCGGCTCTGAAGCTTTCTTT.

This clonotype showed up just a few times. The V call is TRBV6-1, the J call TRBJ2-3, with TRBD2 matching 11 bases. This CDR3 is built from 16 residues. The germline gives CDR1 MNHNS, CDR2 SASEGT. After removal of 7 bases from V and 0 bases from J, the junction contained 6 bases not matched to a gene. The CDR3 loop reads CASKTSGAPSTDTQYF. CDR3 DNA sequence: TGTGCCAGCAAGACTAGCGGGGCCCCTAGCACAGATACGCAGTATTTT.

The chain uses TRBV4-1 and TRBJ1-1, with 9 bases matching TRBD1. The CDR3 contains 15 residues. Germline V gene sequence: CDR1 MGHRA, CDR2 YSYEKL. V dropped 3 bases and J dropped 6; count of bases not matched to a gene: 8. CDR3 DNA sequence: TGCGCCAGCAGCCAGACCGGGACAGGGAGCCCTGAAGCTTTCTTT. It is translated as CASSQTGTGSPEAFF.

V is TRBV10-3 and J is TRBJ2-4; D could derive from TRBD1 or TRBD2 (5 bases each). V gave up 2 bases and J gave up 11 bases, with 10 bases separating them. Germline lookup yields CDR1 ENHRY and CDR2 SYGVKD. The CDR3 has 12 residues. In nucleotides, the CDR3 is TGTGCCATCAGTGAGCAGGGACCGTTTCAGTACTTC. Translation: CAISEQGPFQYF.

The genes are TRBV7-9 and TRBJ2-7; D unclear. Trimming removed 4 bases at V and 3 bases at J, with 7 bases between. Germline V gene lookup returns CDR1 SEHNR and CDR2 FQNEAQ (reference sequence). The CDR3 extends over 12 amino acids. CDR3 sequence: CASSSLDYEQYF. CDR3 DNA sequence: TGTGCCAGCAGCTCCCTCGACTACGAGCAGTACTTC.

This rearrangement joins TRBV9 to TRBJ2-7, with D possibly TRBD2 on 7 matching bases. The CDR3 extends over 15 amino acids. CDR1 is SGDLS and CDR2 is YYNGEE in the germline V gene. Trimming stripped 4 bases from V and 6 bases from J, with 20 bases between. CDR3: CASSSHRRGATEQYF. The CDR3 DNA is TGTGCCAGCAGCTCCCACCGACGGGGGGCCACCGAGCAGTACTTC.

This clonotype has just a few counts. The chain couples TRBV20-1 to TRBJ2-2; TRBD2 aligns across 12 bases. CDR3 length equals 15 residues. Per the germline V gene, CDR1 is DFQATT and CDR2 is SNEGSKA (reference sequence). The ends lost 3 bases at V and 6 bases at J; junction bases unmatched: 5. For the CDR3, the DNA is TGCAGTGCTAGTAGGCTAGCGGGAGGGTCCGGGGAGCTGTTTTTT. As protein: CSASRLAGGSGELFF.

This clonotype has a single count. The rearrangement links TRBV7-6 to TRBJ2-1; 14 nucleotides match TRBD2. This CDR3 spans 19 amino acids. Germline CDR1 SGHVS, CDR2 FNYEAQ. V shed 6 bases, J shed 0 bases, and the junction held 10 bases outside the gene matches. CDR3: CASSPGLAGGMSSYNEQFF. The CDR3 bases are TGTGCCAGCAGTCCTGGACTAGCGGGAGGTATGAGCTCCTACAATGAGCAGTTCTTC.

In DNA, the CDR3 is TGTGCCAGCAGTTATCCCCCGACTGGCGAGCAGTACTTC. It is translated as CASSYPPTGEQYF. The rearrangement joins TRBV6-2 or TRBV6-3 to TRBJ2-7; D remains ambiguous. Germline assignment: CDR1 MNHEY and CDR2 SVGEGT. The CDR3 sequence is 13 residues long. V was shortened by 3 bases and J by 6 bases, with 12 bases between the two germline ends.

This clonotype was detected ten times or more. The V gene is TRBV12-3 or TRBV12-4, the J gene TRBJ2-7, with TRBD1 identical over 9 bases. Unmatched junction bases numbered 8, after V lost 10 bases and J lost 4 bases. There are 13 residues in the CDR3. CDR3 amino acids: CATRGQGGYEQYF. CDR3 bases: TGTGCCACCCGGGGACAGGGCGGTTACGAGCAGTACTTC.

The sample holds one count of this clonotype. At one of its ends the junction is not consistent with the germline gene, which may arise from a read error. V gene TRBV7-9 combines with J gene TRBJ1-4; possible D gene TRBD1, 6 bases. Germline V gene data show CDR1 as SEHNR and CDR2 as FQNEAQ (reference sequence). The CDR3 has 16 residues. The CDR3 reads CASSSDSGTPNEELFF. The CDR3 nucleotides are TGTGCCAGCAGCTCCGATTCCGGGACACCAAATGAAGAACTGTTTTTT.